The 9 T cell receptor gamma chains below were found in one sample sequenced in a study of gamma-delta chains in newborns, infants, children. TCRdb fed the reads to CATT. The repertoire holds 710 or so gamma-chain clones, 25% to 40% seen once, with about 40% in the top ten. The sequenced material came from blood. The receptor source for this set is a child who was a newborn, infant or young child, either healthy, febrile or measles-vaccinated (not recorded which).

V is TRGV8 and J is TRGJP1. TCRdb does not report a J gene; here it was assigned by matching the DNA to germline references. CDR3 size: 13 residues. Germline assignment: CDR1 VENAVY and CDR2 YDSYNSRV. Trimming took 5 bases from V and 8 from J; bases not matched to a gene: 8. Here the CDR3 reads CATWAARGWFKIF. The CDR3 DNA sequence: TGTGCCACCTGGGCAGCGCGGGGTTGGTTCAAGATATTT.

This chain connects TRGV9 to TRGJP. The J gene comes from matching the DNA to germline here; TCRdb lacks it. With V trimmed by 3 bases and J by 7 bases, 3 bases remained unmatched. This CDR3 has 15 amino acids. CDR1 is GITISATS, CDR2 ISYDGTV, per germline (reference sequence). The CDR3 is CALWETELGKKIKVF. The CDR3 nucleotides are TGTGCCTTGTGGGAGACGGAGTTGGGCAAAAAAATCAAGGTATTT.

Note on this clone: Given a much more abundant clone one base away, this may be a read error. The genes are TRGV9 and TRGJP. Matching the DNA to germline supplied the J gene, which TCRdb does not give. Germline V CDR1 and CDR2: GITISATS, ISYDGTV (reference sequence). There are 18 residues in the CDR3. CDR3 sequence reads: CALREVHPLELGKKIKVF. The CDR3, as DNA: TGTGCCTTGAGGGAGGTGCATCCCCTAGAGTTGGGCAAAAAAATCAAGGTATTT.

The sample holds one count of this clone. The chain joins TRGV9 to TRGJP. The J gene, not given by TCRdb, was assigned here from a germline match of the nucleotide sequence. Germline values: CDR1 GITISATS, CDR2 ISYDGTV (reference sequence). The CDR3 has 17 amino acids. Germline trimming cut 1 base from V and 4 bases from J; bases unmatched to any gene: 4. CDR3 in DNA: TGTGCCTTGTGGGAGGTAAGCCAAGAGTTGGGCAAAAAAATCAAGGTATTT. It codes for CALWEVSQELGKKIKVF.

The V gene is TRGV9; the J gene was not called. This CDR3 is 13 amino acids long. Germline V lookup: CDR1 GITISATS, CDR2 ISYDGTV (reference sequence). CDR3 loop: CALWGPSGYKKLF. CDR3 DNA: TGTGCCTTGTGGGGGCCCTCCGGTTATAAGAAACTATTT.

This clone came up a few times. The chain links TRGV8 to TRGJP1. No J gene is reported in TCRdb; it was inferred here by comparing the DNA with germline. Germline V gene data show CDR1 as VENAVY and CDR2 as YDSYNSRV. Unmatched junction bases numbered 4, after V lost 5 bases and J lost 4 bases. This CDR3 spans 13 amino acids. The CDR3 protein is CATWARTGWFKIF. DNA of the CDR3: TGTGCCACCTGGGCCCGCACTGGTTGGTTCAAGATATTT.

This clone ranks as large. The sample holds other DNA sequences that translate to the same CDR3. The rearrangement uses TRGV9 and TRGJP. Assignment of the J gene here rests on matching the DNA to germline, because TCRdb gives none. V gave up 2 bases and J gave up 2 bases; unmatched junction bases: 3. Germline V gives CDR1 GITISATS, CDR2 ISYDGTV (reference sequence). The CDR3 extends over 17 amino acids. Here the CDR3 reads CALWEAWQELGKKIKVF. The CDR3 coding sequence is TGTGCCTTGTGGGAGGCGTGGCAAGAGTTGGGCAAAAAAATCAAGGTATTT.

A note on this clone: The same CDR3 can be traced to other DNA sequences in this sample. V gene TRGV9 combines with J gene TRGJP. The J gene comes from matching the DNA to germline here; TCRdb lacks it. Germline loops: CDR1 GITISATS, CDR2 ISYDGTV (reference sequence). V lost 0 bases and J lost 6; bases outside the gene matches: 5. There are 17 residues in the CDR3. CDR3 sequence reads: CALWEVLRELGKKIKVF. The DNA of the CDR3 is TGTGCCTTGTGGGAGGTGCTAAGAGAGTTGGGCAAAAAAATCAAGGTATTT.

The chain employs TRGV9 and TRGJP. TCRdb offers no J gene call, so here the DNA was matched to germline to obtain one. The V gene end was trimmed by 2 bases and the J gene end by 12 bases; junction bases not matched to a gene: 7. The CDR3 sequence is 15 residues long. Germline V CDR1 and CDR2: GITISATS, ISYDGTV (reference sequence). CDR3 sequence reads: CALWEALGGKKIKVF. The CDR3 DNA sequence: TGTGCCTTGTGGGAGGCCCTTGGGGGCAAAAAAATCAAGGTATTT.